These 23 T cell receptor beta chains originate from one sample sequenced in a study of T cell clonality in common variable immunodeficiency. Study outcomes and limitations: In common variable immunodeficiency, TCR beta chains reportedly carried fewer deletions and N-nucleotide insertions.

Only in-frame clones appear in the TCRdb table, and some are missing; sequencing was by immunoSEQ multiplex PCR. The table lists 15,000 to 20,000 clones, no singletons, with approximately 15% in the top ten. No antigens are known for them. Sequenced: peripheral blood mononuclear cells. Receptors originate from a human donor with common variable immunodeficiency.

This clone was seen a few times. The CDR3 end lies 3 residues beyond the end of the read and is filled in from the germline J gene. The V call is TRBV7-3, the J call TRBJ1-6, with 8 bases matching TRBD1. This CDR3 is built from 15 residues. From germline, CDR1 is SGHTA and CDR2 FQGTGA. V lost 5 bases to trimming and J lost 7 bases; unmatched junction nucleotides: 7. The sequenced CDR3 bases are TGTGCCAGCAGCCCAACAGGGGGACCAAATTCACCC. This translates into CASSPTGGPNSP. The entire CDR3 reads CASSPTGGPNSPLHF.

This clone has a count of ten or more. Partial CDR3 DNA: TGCGCCAGCAGACAGGGACAGGGGACAGAGACC. The encoded protein is CASRQGQGTET. The entire CDR3 is CASRQGQGTETQYF. The V gene is TRBV5-1, the J gene TRBJ2-5; TRBD1 agrees at 10 bases. The read ends 3 residues early relative to the CDR3; the germline J gene fills the gap. The V segment lost 5 bases and the J segment 4 bases; nucleotides outside the gene matches: 5. CDR3 length equals 14 residues. Per germline, CDR1 SGHRS and CDR2 YFSETQ.

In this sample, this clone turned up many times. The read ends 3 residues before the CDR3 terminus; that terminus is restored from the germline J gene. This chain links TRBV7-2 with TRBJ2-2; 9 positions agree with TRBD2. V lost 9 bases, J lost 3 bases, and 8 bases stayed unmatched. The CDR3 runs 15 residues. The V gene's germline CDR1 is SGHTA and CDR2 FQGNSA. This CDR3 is CASEAGGGDTGELFF. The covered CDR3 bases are TGTGCCAGTGAAGCGGGAGGCGGGGACACCGGGGAG.

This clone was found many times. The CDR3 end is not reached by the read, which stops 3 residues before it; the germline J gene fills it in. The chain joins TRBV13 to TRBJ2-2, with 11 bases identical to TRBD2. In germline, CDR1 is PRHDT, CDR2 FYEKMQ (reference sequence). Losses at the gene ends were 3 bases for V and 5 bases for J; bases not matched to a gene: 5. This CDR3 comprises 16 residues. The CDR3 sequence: CASSLGLAVYTGELFF. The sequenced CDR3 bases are TGTGCCAGCAGCTTGGGACTAGCGGTGTATACCGGGGAG. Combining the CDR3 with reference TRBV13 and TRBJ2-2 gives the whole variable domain AAGVIQSPRHLIKEKRETATLKCYPIPRHDTVYWYQQGPGQDPQFLISFYEKMQSDKGSIPDRFSAQQFSDYHSELNMSSLELGDSALYFCASSLGLAVYTGELFFGEGSRLTVL.

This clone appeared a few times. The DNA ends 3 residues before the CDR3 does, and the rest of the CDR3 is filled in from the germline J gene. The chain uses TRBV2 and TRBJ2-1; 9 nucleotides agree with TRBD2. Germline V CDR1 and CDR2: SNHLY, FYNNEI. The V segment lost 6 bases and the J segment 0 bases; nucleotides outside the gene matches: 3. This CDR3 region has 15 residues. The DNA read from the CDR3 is TGTGCCAGCAGGCGGGGGGGCTCCTCCTACAATGAG. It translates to CASRRGGSSYNE. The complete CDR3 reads CASRRGGSSYNEQFF.

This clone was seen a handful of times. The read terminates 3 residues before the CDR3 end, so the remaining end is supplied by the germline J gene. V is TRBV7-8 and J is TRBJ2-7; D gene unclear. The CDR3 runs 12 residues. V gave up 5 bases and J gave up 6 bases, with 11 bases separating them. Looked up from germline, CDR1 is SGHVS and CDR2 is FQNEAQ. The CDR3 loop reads CASSPRGREQYF. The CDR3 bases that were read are TGTGCCAGCAGCCCCCGAGGCCGCGAG.

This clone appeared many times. The sequenced CDR3 bases are TGTGCCAGCAAGGGCAGGGGGAATGAG. It translates to CASKGRGNE. The CDR3 in full is CASKGRGNEQFF. The chain joins TRBV2 to TRBJ2-1; TRBD1 matches at 7 bases. The read gets to within 3 residues of the CDR3 end, and the germline J gene fills in the rest. The CDR3 length is 12 residues. Germline values: CDR1 SNHLY, CDR2 FYNNEI. The V gene end was trimmed by 7 bases and the J gene end by 7 bases; junction bases not matched to a gene: 4.

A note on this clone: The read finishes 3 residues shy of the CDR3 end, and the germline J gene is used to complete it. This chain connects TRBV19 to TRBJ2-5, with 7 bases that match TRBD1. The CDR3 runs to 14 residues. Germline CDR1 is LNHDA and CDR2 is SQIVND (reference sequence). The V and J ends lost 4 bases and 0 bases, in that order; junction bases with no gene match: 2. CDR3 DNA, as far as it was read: TGTGCCAGTAGTAGGGGACAGAACCAAGAGACC. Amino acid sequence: CASSRGQNQET. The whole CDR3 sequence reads CASSRGQNQETQYF.

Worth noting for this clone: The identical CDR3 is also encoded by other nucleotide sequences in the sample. Partial CDR3 DNA: TGTGCCAGCAGCTTAGAGGGCAGGGGTATAGGC. Translating gives CASSLEGRGIG. The CDR3 in its entirety is CASSLEGRGIGYTF. The genes are TRBV7-2 and TRBJ1-2, with D tentatively TRBD1 (6 bases). The read ends 3 residues shy of where the CDR3 ends; the end is completed using the germline J gene. This CDR3 is 14 amino acids long. The germline V gene encodes CDR1 SGHTA and CDR2 FQGNSA.

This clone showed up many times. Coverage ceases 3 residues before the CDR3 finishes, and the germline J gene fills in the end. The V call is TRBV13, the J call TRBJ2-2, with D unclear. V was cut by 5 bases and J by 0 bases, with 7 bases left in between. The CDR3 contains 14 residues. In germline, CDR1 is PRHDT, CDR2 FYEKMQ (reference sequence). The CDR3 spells CASSQYTNTGELFF. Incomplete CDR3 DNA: TGTGCCAGCAGCCAGTATACGAACACCGGGGAG.

CDR3 loop: CASSLWGGPGEQFF. CDR3 DNA (partial): TGTGCCAGCAGCTTATGGGGGGGCCCAGGTGAG. The chain employs TRBV7-3 and TRBJ2-1; D is possibly TRBD2 (7 bases). The read gets to within 3 residues of the CDR3 end, and the germline J gene fills in the rest. The V gene lost 2 bases and the J gene lost 9 bases, with 14 bases spanning the gap. This CDR3 spans 14 amino acids. Germline assignment: CDR1 SGHTA and CDR2 FQGTGA.

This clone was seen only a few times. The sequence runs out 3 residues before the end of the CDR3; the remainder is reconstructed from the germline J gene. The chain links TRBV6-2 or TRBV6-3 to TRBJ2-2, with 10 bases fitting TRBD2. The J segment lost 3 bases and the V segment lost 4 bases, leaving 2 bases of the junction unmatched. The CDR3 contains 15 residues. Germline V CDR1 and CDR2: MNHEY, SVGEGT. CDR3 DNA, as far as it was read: TGTGCCAGCAGTTCAGCGGGAGGGTACACCGGGGAG. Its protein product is CASSSAGGYTGE. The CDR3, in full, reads CASSSAGGYTGELFF.

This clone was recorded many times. The CDR3 is CASSPQPGTGYGYTF. The DNA read from the CDR3 is TGTGCCAGCTCACCGCAACCCGGGACAGGTTATGGC. This chain joins TRBV18 and TRBJ1-2; 8 bases agree with TRBD1. The read falls 3 residues short of the CDR3 end, and the missing part is taken from the germline J gene. Germline V gene lookup returns CDR1 KGHSH and CDR2 LQKENI. The CDR3 is 15 amino acids. V lost 3 bases to trimming and J lost 5 bases; unmatched junction nucleotides: 8.

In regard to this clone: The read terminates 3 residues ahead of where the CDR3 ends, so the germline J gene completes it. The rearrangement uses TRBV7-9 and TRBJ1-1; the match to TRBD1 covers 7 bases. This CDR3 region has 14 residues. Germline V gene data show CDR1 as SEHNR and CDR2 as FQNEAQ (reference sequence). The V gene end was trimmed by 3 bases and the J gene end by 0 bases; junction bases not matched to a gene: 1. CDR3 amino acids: CASSFTGVNTEAFF. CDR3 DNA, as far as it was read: TGTGCCAGCAGCTTCACAGGGGTGAACACTGAA.

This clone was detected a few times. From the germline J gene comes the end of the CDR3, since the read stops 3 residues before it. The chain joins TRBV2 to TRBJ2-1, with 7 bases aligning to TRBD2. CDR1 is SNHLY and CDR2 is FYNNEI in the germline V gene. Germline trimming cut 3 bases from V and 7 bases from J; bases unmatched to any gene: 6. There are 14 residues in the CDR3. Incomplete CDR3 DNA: TGTGCCAGCAGTGATAAGCGGGGCGTAAATGAG. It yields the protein CASSDKRGVNE. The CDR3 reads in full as CASSDKRGVNEQFF.

The CDR3 loop is CASSQGAVTDTQYF. Partial CDR3 DNA: TGTGCCAGCTCACAGGGGGCGGTCACAGATACG. The gene calls are TRBV18 and TRBJ2-3, with 7 bases identical to TRBD1. The read ends 3 residues early relative to the CDR3; the germline J gene fills the gap. This CDR3 comprises 14 residues. The J segment lost 2 bases and the V segment lost 4 bases, leaving 3 bases of the junction unmatched. CDR1 and CDR2 (germline): KGHSH, LQKENI.

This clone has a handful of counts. Incomplete CDR3 DNA: TGTGCCAGCAGCTCAGGGACTAGCGGCAGTTACGAG. This gives the protein CASSSGTSGSYE. The whole CDR3 protein is CASSSGTSGSYEQYF. J is TRBJ2-7 and V is TRBV7-3; TRBD2 matches at 11 bases. The CDR3 end falls 3 residues outside the read, so it is completed with the germline J gene. The CDR3 is 15 amino acids. Germline CDR1 is SGHTA and CDR2 is FQGTGA. V lost 4 bases, J lost 4 bases, and 6 bases stayed unmatched. Together with reference TRBV7-3 and TRBJ2-7, the CDR3 gives the full variable domain: GAGVSQTPSNKVTEKGKYVELRCDPISGHTALYWYRQSLGQGPEFLIYFQGTGAADDSGLPNDRFFAVRPEGSVSTLKIQRTERGDSAVYLCASSSGTSGSYEQYFGPGTRLTVT.

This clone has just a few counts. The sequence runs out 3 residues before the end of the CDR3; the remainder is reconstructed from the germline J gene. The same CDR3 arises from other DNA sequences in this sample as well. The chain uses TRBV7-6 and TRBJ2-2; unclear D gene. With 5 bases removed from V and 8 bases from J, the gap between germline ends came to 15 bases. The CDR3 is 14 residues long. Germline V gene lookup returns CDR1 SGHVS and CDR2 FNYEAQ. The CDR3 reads CASSQSTTPGELFF. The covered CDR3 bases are TGTGCCAGCAGCCAATCCACAACGCCGGGGGAG.

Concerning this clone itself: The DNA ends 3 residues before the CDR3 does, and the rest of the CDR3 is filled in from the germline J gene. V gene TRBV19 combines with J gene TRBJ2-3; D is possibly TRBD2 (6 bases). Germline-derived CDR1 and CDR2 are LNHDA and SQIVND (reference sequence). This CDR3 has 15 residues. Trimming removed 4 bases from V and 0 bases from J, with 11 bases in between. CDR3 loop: CASSNRGSSTDTQYF. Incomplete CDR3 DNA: TGTGCCAGTAGTAACCGGGGGTCTAGCACAGATACG. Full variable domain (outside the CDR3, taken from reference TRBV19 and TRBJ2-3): DGGITQSPKYLFRKEGQNVTLSCEQNLNHDAMYWYRQDPGQGLRLIYYSQIVNDFQKGDIAEGYSVSREKKESFPLTVTSAQKNPTAFYLCASSNRGSSTDTQYFGPGTRLTVL.

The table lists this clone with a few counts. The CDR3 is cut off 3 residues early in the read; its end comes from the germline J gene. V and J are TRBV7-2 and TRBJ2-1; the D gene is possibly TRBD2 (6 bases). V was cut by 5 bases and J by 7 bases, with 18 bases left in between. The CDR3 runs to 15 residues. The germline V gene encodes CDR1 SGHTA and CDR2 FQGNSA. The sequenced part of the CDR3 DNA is TGTGCCAGCAGCCCCTTTGTGCGGGAATATAATGAG. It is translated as CASSPFVREYNE. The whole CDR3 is CASSPFVREYNEQFF. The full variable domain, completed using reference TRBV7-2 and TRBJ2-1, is GAGVSQSPSNKVTEKGKDVELRCDPISGHTALYWYRQSLGQGLEFLIYFQGNSAPDKSGLPSDRFSAERTGGSVSTLTIQRTQQEDSAVYLCASSPFVREYNEQFFGPGTRLTVL.

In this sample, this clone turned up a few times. The covered CDR3 bases are TGTGCCAGCTCATCCAGGGACAGAAAGAGCCAAGAGACC. Protein: CASSSRDRKSQET. The full CDR3 reads CASSSRDRKSQETQYF. The V and J genes are TRBV18 and TRBJ2-5, with 7 nucleotides matching TRBD1. Read sequence stops 3 residues before the CDR3 end, and the germline J gene provides the missing end. Trimming removed 5 bases from V and 1 base from J; junction bases left unmatched: 10. CDR3 length equals 16 residues. The germline gives CDR1 KGHSH, CDR2 LQKENI.

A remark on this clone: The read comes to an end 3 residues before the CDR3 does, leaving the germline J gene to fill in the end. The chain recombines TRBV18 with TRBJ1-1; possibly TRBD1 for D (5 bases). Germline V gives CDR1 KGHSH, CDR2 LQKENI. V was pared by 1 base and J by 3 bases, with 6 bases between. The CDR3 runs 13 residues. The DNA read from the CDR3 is TGTGCCAGCTCACCACGGGGGGACACTGAA. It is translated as CASSPRGDTE. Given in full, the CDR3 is CASSPRGDTEAFF.

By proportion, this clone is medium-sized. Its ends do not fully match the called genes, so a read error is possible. The CDR3 bases that were read are TGCAGTGCTAGTCCTGCAGGCGTGAATACTGAA. Translated, it gives CSASPAGVNTE. The full-length CDR3 reads as CSASPAGVNTEAFF. The V and J genes are TRBV20-1 and TRBJ1-1; D call uncertain. The read falls 3 residues short of the CDR3 end, and the missing part is taken from the germline J gene. The CDR3 totals 14 residues. Germline loops: CDR1 DFQATT, CDR2 SNEGSKA (reference sequence).